This T cell receptor (beta chain) is drawn from a study of T cell repertoires in cytomegalovirus infection. The overall study: Epitope selection comprised recently identified HLA-C-restricted CMV epitopes and well-studied HLA-B-restricted CMV epitopes. Whole-study results and caveats: Predominance within the ex vivo response was attributable to HLA-C-restricted CMV-specific TCR beta clonotypes. CMV carriers with the relevant HLA were identified by cumulative public TCR beta family frequency.

TCRdb called the reads again in MiXCR, with one record for every CDR3 protein. Seen here are around 900,000 distinct CDR3 sequences, 30% to 40% observed once, and the top ten hold roughly an eighth. The CDR3 consists of 14 residues. Germline V lookup: CDR1 MNHEY, CDR2 SMNVEV (reference sequence). V was pared by 3 bases and J by 1 base, with 9 bases between. There are a few counts of this clonotype. Its antigen is not known. The receptor's source is a human donor in good health (CMV status not recorded). Some clones in this sample may be carry-over from other donors' samples. The J gene is TRBJ1-2, the V gene TRBV27; D perhaps matches TRBD1 (5 bases). The specimen comprised cultured CD8+ T cells from PBMCs, sampled from culture after CMV antigen stimulation. The CDR3 protein is CASSLGQNNYGYTF. CDR3 DNA: TGTGCCAGCAGTTTGGGGCAGAATAACTATGGCTACACCTTC.